The T cell receptor beta chain under discussion was sequenced for a study of blood T cell repertoires in COVID-19. Study overall: Samples taken during acute and convalescent COVID-19 were collected in the United States, Italy and Spain. From T cells, B-cell-depleted T cells, or PBMCs came the material, which was cDNA or gDNA.

Clones were sequenced by immunoSEQ multiplex PCR, and TCRdb holds only the in-frame ones, with some missing. The repertoire holds hundreds of thousands of clones, with about four fifths as singletons. Sequences were obtained from peripheral blood. This clonotype was sampled from a woman at least 80 years old with acute or convalescent COVID-19.

The CDR3 nucleotides are TGCGCCAGCAGTGAGTTGACGGGGCAAGAGACCCAGTACTTC. Amino acid sequence: CASSELTGQETQYF. This chain connects TRBV10-2 to TRBJ2-5; perhaps TRBD2 as D (5 bases). Germline assignment: CDR1 WSHSY and CDR2 SAAADI. The V and J ends lost 1 base and 2 bases respectively, with 8 bases between them. CDR3 length: 14 amino acids.